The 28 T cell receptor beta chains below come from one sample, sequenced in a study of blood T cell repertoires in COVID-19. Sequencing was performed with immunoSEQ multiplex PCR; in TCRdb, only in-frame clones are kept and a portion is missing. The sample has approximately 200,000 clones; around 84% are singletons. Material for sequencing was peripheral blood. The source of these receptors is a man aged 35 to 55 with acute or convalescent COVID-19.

CDR3 coding DNA: TGTGCCAGCAGCTCTAATGTTAACACTGAAGCTTTCTTT. Its translation is CASSSNVNTEAFF. The V gene is TRBV7-3, the J gene TRBJ1-1; D not certain. Germline loops: CDR1 SGHTA, CDR2 FQGTGA. CDR3 size: 13 residues. V lost 4 bases and J 2 bases, leaving 8 bases between the germline ends.

CDR3 in amino acids: CASRRGGGDNEQFF. The CDR3 DNA reads as TGTGCCAGCAGGAGAGGGGGAGGGGACAATGAGCAGTTCTTC. This sequence joins TRBV6-5 and TRBJ2-1, with D possibly TRBD2 on 7 matching bases. V lost 6 bases and J 5 bases, leaving 14 bases between the germline ends. The CDR3 covers 14 residues. In germline, CDR1 is MNHEY, CDR2 SVGAGI.

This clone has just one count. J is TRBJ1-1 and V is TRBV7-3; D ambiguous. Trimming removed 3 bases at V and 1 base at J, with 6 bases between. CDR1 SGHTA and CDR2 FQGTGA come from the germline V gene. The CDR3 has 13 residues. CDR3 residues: CASSFGENTEAFF. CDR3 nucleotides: TGTGCCAGCAGCTTCGGAGAGAACACTGAAGCTTTCTTT.

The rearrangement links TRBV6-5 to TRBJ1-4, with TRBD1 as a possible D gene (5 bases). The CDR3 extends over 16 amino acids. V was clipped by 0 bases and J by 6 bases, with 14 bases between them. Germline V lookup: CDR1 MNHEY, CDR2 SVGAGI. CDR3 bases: TGTGCCAGCAGTTACTCGATGACGACAGTCCATGAAAAACTGTTTTTT. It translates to CASSYSMTTVHEKLFF.

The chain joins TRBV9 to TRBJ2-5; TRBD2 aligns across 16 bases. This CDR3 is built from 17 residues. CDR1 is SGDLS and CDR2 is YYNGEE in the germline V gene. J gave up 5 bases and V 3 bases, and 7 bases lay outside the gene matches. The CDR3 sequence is CASSEGTSGGVYETQYF. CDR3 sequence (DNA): TGTGCCAGCAGCGAGGGGACTAGCGGGGGGGTTTACGAGACCCAGTACTTC.

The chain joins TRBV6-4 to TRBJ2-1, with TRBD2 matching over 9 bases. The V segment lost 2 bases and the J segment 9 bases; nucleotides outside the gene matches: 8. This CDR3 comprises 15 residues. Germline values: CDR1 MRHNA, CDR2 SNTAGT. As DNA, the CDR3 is TGTGCCAGCAGTGACAGAGGGACTAGCTATGTTGAGCAGTTCTTC. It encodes CASSDRGTSYVEQFF.

CDR3 nucleotides: TGTGCCAGCAGCCAAGCGGGTCGGACTCGGGGGAACACTGAAGCTTTCTTT. This sequence encodes CASSQAGRTRGNTEAFF. The rearrangement uses TRBV3-1 (or the pseudogene TRBV3-2) and TRBJ1-1, with D unclear. Per germline, CDR1 LGHDT and CDR2 YNNKEL (reference sequence). With 1 base removed from V and 1 base from J, the gap between germline ends came to 16 bases. The CDR3 extends over 17 amino acids.

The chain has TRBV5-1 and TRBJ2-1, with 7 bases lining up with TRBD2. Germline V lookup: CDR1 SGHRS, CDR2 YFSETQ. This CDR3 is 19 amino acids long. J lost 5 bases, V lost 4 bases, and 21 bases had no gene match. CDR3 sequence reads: CASSPYTYVGAGSNNEQFF. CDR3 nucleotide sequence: TGCGCCAGCAGCCCCTACACCTACGTTGGAGCGGGGAGTAACAATGAGCAGTTCTTC. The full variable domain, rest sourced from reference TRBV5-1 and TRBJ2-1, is KAGVTQTPRYLIKTRGQQVTLSCSPISGHRSVSWYQQTPGQGLQFLFEYFSETQRNKGNFPGRFSGRQFSNSRSEMNVSTLELGDSALYLCASSPYTYVGAGSNNEQFFGPGTRLTVL.

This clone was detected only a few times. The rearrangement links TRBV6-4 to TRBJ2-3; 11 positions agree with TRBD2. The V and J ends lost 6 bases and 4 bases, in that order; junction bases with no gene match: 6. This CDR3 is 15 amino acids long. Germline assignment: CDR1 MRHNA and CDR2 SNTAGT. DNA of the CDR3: TGTGCCAGCAGCGTGACTAGCGGGGAGGCAGATACGCAGTATTTT. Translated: CASSVTSGEADTQYF.

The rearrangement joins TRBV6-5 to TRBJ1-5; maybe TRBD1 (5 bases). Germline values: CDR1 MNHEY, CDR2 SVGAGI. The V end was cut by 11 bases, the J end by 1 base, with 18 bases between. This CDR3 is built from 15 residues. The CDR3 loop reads CACRPVGGSNQPQHF. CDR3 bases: TGTGCCTGCCGCCCGGTTGGGGGGAGCAATCAGCCCCAGCATTTT.

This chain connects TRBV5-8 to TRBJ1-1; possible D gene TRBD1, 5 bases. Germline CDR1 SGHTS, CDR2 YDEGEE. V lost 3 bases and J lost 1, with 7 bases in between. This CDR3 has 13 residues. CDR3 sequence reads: CASSWGGNTEAFF. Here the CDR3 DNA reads TGTGCCAGCAGCTGGGGCGGGAACACTGAAGCTTTCTTT.

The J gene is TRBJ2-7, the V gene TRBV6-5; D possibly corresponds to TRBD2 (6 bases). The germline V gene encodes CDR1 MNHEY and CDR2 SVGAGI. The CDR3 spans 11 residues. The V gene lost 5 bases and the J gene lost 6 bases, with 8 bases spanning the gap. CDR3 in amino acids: CASSRGTEQYF. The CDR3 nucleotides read TGTGCCAGCAGTCGGGGGACCGAGCAGTACTTC.

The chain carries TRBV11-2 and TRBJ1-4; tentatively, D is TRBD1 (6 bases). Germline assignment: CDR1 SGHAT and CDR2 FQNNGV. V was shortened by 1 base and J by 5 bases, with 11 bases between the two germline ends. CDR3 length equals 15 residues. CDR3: CASSLVGGRNEKLFF. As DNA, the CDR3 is TGTGCCAGCAGCTTAGTCGGGGGGCGGAATGAAAAACTGTTTTTT.

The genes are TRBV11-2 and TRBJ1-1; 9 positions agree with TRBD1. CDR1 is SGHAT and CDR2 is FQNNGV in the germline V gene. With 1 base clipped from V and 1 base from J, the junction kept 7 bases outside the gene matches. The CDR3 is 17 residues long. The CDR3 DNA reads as TGTGCCAGCAGCTTAGTATCTACAGGGGGCACGAACACTGAAGCTTTCTTT. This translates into CASSLVSTGGTNTEAFF.

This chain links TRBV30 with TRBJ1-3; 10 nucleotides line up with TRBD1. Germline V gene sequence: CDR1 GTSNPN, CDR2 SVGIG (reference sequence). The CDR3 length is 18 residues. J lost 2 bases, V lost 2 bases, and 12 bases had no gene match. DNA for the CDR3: TGTGCCTGGAGTACCGGGACAGGGGTACGGATTCCTGGAAACACCATATATTTT. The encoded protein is CAWSTGTGVRIPGNTIYF.

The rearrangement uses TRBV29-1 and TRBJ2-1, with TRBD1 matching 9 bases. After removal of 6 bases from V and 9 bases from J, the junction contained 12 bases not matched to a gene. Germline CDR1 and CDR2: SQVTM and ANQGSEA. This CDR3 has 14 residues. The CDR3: CSVELQGALSEQFF. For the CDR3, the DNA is TGCAGCGTCGAACTACAGGGGGCTTTGAGTGAGCAGTTCTTC.

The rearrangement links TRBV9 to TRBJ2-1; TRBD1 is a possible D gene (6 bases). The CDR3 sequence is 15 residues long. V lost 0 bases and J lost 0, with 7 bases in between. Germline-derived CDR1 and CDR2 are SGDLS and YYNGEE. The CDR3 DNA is TGTGCCAGCAGCGTAGGGGGGCCCTCCTACAATGAGCAGTTCTTC. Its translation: CASSVGGPSYNEQFF.

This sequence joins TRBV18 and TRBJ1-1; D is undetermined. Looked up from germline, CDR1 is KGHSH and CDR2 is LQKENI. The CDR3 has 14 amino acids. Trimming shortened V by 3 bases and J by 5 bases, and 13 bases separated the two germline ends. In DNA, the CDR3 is TGTGCCAGCTCACCCCCGGCGGTTCTAACTGAAGCTTTCTTT. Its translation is CASSPPAVLTEAFF.

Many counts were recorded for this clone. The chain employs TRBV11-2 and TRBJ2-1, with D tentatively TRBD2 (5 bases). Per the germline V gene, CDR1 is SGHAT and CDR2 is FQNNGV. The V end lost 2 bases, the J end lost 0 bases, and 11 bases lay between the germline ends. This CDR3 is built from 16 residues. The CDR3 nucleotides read TGTGCCAGCAGCTTACGTAGCGACAACTCCTACAATGAGCAGTTCTTC. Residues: CASSLRSDNSYNEQFF. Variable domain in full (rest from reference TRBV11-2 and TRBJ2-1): EAGVAQSPRYKIIEKRQSVAFWCNPISGHATLYWYQQILGQGPKLLIQFQNNGVVDDSQLPKDRFSAERLKGVDSTLKIQPAKLEDSAVYLCASSLRSDNSYNEQFFGPGTRLTVL.

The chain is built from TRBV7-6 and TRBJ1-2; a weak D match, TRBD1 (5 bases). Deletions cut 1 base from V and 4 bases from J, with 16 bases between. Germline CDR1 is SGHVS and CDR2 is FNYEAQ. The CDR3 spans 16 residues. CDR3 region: CASSLGAGAGFYGYTF. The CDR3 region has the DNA TGTGCCAGCAGCTTAGGGGCCGGTGCAGGGTTCTATGGCTACACCTTC.

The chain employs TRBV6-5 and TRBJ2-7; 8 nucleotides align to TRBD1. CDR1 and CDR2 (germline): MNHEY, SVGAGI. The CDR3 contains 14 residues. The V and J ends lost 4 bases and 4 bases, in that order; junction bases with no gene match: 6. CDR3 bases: TGTGCCAGCAGTTCCGACAGGGGTCTGTACGAGCAGTACTTC. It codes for CASSSDRGLYEQYF.

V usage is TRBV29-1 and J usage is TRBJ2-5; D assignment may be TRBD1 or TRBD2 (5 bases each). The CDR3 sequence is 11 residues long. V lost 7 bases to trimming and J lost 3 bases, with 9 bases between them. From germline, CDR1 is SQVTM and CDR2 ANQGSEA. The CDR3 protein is CSGGSEETQYF. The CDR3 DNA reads TGCAGCGGGGGGAGCGAAGAGACCCAGTACTTC.

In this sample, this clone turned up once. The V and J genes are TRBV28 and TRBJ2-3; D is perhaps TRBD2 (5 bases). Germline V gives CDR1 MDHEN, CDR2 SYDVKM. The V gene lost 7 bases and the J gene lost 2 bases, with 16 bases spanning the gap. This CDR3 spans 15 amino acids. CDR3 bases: TGTGCCAGCACCCTCCAGCGGAGGATCACAGATACGCAGTATTTT. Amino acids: CASTLQRRITDTQYF.

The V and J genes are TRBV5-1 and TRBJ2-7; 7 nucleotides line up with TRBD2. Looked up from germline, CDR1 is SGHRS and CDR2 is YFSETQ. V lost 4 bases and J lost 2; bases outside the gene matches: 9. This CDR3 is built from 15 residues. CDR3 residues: CASSTSSGATYEQYF. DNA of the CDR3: TGCGCCAGCAGCACCTCCAGCGGGGCCACCTACGAGCAGTACTTC. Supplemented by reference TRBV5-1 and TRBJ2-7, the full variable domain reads KAGVTQTPRYLIKTRGQQVTLSCSPISGHRSVSWYQQTPGQGLQFLFEYFSETQRNKGNFPGRFSGRQFSNSRSEMNVSTLELGDSALYLCASSTSSGATYEQYFGPGTRLTVT.

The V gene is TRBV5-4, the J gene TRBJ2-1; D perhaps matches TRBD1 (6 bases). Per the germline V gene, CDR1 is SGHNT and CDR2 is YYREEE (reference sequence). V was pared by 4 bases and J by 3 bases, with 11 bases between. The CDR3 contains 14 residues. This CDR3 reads CASSPGTIYNEQFF. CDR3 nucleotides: TGTGCCAGCAGCCCCGGGACAATCTACAATGAGCAGTTCTTC. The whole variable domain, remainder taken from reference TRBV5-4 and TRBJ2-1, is ETGVTQSPTHLIKTRGQQVTLRCSSQSGHNTVSWYQQALGQGPQFIFQYYREEENGRGNFPPRFSGLQFPNYSSELNVNALELDDSALYLCASSPGTIYNEQFFGPGTRLTVL.

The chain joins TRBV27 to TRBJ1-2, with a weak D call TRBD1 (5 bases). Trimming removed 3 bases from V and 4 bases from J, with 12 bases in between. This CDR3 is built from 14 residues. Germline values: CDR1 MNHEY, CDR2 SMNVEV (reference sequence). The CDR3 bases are TGTGCCAGCAGTTTCCGGGGGTCCAGCTATGGCTACACCTTC. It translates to CASSFRGSSYGYTF.

CDR3 sequence reads: CASSQGGHQNTEAFF. The CDR3 bases are TGTGCCAGCAGCCAGGGTGGACACCAGAACACTGAAGCTTTCTTT. The V gene is TRBV4-2, the J gene TRBJ1-1; TRBD1 is a possible D gene (5 bases). V was clipped by 3 bases and J by 1 base, with 12 bases between them. CDR3 length: 15 amino acids. The germline CDR1 and CDR2 sequences are LGHNA and YNFKEQ.

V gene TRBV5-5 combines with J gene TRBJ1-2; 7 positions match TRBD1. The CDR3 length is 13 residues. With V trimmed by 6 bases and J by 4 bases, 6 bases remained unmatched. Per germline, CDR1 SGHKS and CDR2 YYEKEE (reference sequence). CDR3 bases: TGTGCCAGCATCCGGCAGGGGGGCTATGGCTACACCTTC. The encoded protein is CASIRQGGYGYTF.